The sequence of this TCR beta chain was determined in a study of Tregs in tolerant kidney transplant recipients. Study-level points and caveats: In tolerant patients, donor-specific Tregs outgrew total Tregs, suggesting antigen-driven expansion. Few patients were studied, so findings need validation in larger groups.

In regard to this clone: Its antigen remains unknown.

Profiled with immunoSEQ multiplex PCR; TCRdb holds only in-frame clones, not every one. The data show about 64,000 clones, under 98% seen once. Germline CDR1 is MGHRA and CDR2 is YSYEKL. The CDR3 spans 13 residues. V was cut by 4 bases and J by 5 bases, with 10 bases left in between. The origin of this receptor is a human donor who received a combined kidney and bone marrow transplant. The source was Tregs from blood, collected before the transplant. This sequence joins TRBV4-1 and TRBJ2-3; D perhaps matches TRBD2 (5 bases). CDR3 in amino acids: CASSPPGVDTQYF. Written as DNA, the CDR3 is TGCGCCAGCAGCCCACCCGGGGTAGATACGCAGTATTTT.